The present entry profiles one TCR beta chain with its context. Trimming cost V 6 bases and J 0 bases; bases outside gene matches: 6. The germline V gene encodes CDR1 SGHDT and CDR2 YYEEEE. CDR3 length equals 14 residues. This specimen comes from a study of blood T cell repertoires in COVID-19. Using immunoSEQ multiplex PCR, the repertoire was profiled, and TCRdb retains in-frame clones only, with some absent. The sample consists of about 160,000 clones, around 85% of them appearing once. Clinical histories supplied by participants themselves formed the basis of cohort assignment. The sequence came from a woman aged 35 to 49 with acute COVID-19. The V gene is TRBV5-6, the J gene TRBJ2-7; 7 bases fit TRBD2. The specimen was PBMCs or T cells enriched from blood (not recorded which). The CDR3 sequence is CASNRGRSSYEQYV. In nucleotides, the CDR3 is TGTGCCAGCAATCGCGGGAGATCCTCCTACGAGCAGTACGTC.